These T cell receptor beta chains were read from a single sample in a study of OX40 agonist ivuxolimab in advanced cancers. Generated by immunoSEQ multiplex PCR, the TCRdb table keeps only in-frame clones and is missing some. The sample lists about 43,000 clones; 80% were seen once. The sample consisted of CD4+ or CD8+ T cells sorted from blood, taken in a trial of the OX40 agonist ivuxolimab. The receptors derive from an adult with an advanced solid tumor such as melanoma, head and neck, liver or kidney cancer. The CDR3 runs from the conserved cysteine through the conserved F or W. A D gene is named only where the DNA matches it firmly. Clone size is given for some rows only: seen once, a few or many times, or a class if the clone is expanded.

v_gene: TRBV4-3
abundance: .
j_gene: TRBJ1-2
d_gene: .
CDR3aa: CASSQEGASGNYGYTF
CDR3nt: TGCGCCAGCAGCCAAGAGGGGGCGTCAGGGAACTATGGCTACACCTTC

v_gene: TRBV7-3
abundance: .
j_gene: TRBJ2-2
d_gene: TRBD2
CDR3aa: CASSLGLAGVGTGELFF
CDR3nt: TGTGCCAGCAGCTTGGGACTAGCGGGGGTCGGCACCGGGGAGCTGTTTTTT

v_gene: TRBV4-3
abundance: .
j_gene: TRBJ2-5
d_gene: TRBD1
CDR3aa: CASSQATGGSPGTQYF
CDR3nt: TGCGCCAGCAGCCAAGCGACAGGGGGCTCCCCGGGGACCCAGTACTTC

v_gene: TRBV10-1
abundance: .
j_gene: TRBJ2-4
d_gene: TRBD2
CDR3aa: CASSAGLAAKNIQYF
CDR3nt: TGCGCCAGCAGTGCAGGACTAGCGGCCAAAAACATTCAGTACTTC

v_gene: TRBV30
abundance: .
j_gene: TRBJ1-3
d_gene: .
CDR3aa: CAWSSGGNTIYF
CDR3nt: TGTGCCTGGAGTTCGGGCGGAAACACCATATATTTT

v_gene: TRBV5-1
abundance: .
j_gene: TRBJ2-5
d_gene: .
CDR3aa: CASSRGDDQETQYF
CDR3nt: TGCGCCAGCTCAAGGGGGGACGACCAAGAGACCCAGTACTTC

v_gene: TRBV11-2
abundance: .
j_gene: TRBJ1-5
d_gene: TRBD1
CDR3aa: CASSLMGQSNQPQHF
CDR3nt: TGTGCCAGCAGCTTAATGGGACAGTCCAATCAGCCCCAGCATTTT

v_gene: TRBV25-1
abundance: .
j_gene: TRBJ2-2
d_gene: .
CDR3aa: CASSGGTGTKNTGELFF
CDR3nt: TGTGCCAGCAGTGGGGGGACCGGGACAAAGAACACCGGGGAGCTGTTTTTT

v_gene: TRBV10-3
abundance: .
j_gene: TRBJ2-5
d_gene: .
CDR3aa: CAIKEVGETQYF
CDR3nt: TGTGCCATCAAAGAAGTGGGGGAGACCCAGTACTTC

v_gene: TRBV7-2
abundance: .
j_gene: TRBJ2-6
d_gene: .
CDR3aa: CASSLAPRAVVGANVLTF
CDR3nt: TGTGCCAGCAGCTTAGCCCCCAGGGCGGTGGTGGGGGCCAACGTCCTGACTTTC

v_gene: TRBV6-5
abundance: .
j_gene: TRBJ1-2
d_gene: TRBD1
CDR3aa: CASSYEGASGYTF
CDR3nt: TGTGCCAGCAGTTATGAGGGGGCAAGCGGCTACACCTTC

v_gene: TRBV11-2
abundance: .
j_gene: TRBJ1-4
d_gene: .
CDR3aa: CASSLVGHFNEKLFF
CDR3nt: TGTGCCAGCAGCTTAGTGGGACATTTCAATGAAAAACTGTTTTTT

v_gene: TRBV28
abundance: .
j_gene: TRBJ1-1
d_gene: .
CDR3aa: CASRQGTMNTEAFF
CDR3nt: TGTGCCAGCAGACAAGGAACCATGAACACTGAAGCTTTCTTT

v_gene: TRBV29-1
abundance: .
j_gene: TRBJ1-2
d_gene: .
CDR3aa: CSVEDLRGYGGYTF
CDR3nt: TGCAGCGTTGAAGATCTTCGGGGGTATGGGGGCTACACCTTC

v_gene: TRBV19
abundance: few
j_gene: TRBJ2-7
d_gene: TRBD1
CDR3aa: CASSLRDSSDEQYF
CDR3nt: TGTGCCAGTAGTCTCCGGGACAGCTCTGACGAGCAGTACTTC